The entry that follows covers one T cell receptor (beta chain) sequence. Its antigen is not known. CDR1 SNHLY and CDR2 FYNNEI come from the germline V gene. The germline V and J ends were trimmed by 4 bases and 4 bases, with 13 bases remaining between them. CDR3 length: 15 amino acids. This sample was included in a study of cytomegalovirus exposure and HLA in healthy donors. Whole-study findings and limits: With further analysis later on, most CMV-associated TCR beta chains appeared HLA-restricted. As immune exposure information, only CMV serostatus was available. Researchers reported that a few CMV-associated chains were confirmed in vitro as CMV antigen-specific.

With 60 Vbeta and 13 Jbeta primers, the PCR was carried out. TCRdb's table, derived via immunoSEQ multiplex PCR, lists solely in-frame clones and lacks some. The sample has some 120,000 clones, under 80% seen once. While unrecorded immune exposures were likely, the donors were nominally healthy when sampled. Sequenced: PBMCs. The source is a woman aged 60-75 years in good health and CMV-seropositive. The chain is built from TRBV2 and TRBJ2-2, with D possibly being TRBD1 (6 bases). The DNA of the CDR3 is TGTGCCAGCAGTGTTAGAGGGGGATCCACCGGGGAGCTGTTTTTT. Translation gives CASSVRGGSTGELFF. Full variable domain (missing parts from reference TRBV2 and TRBJ2-2): EPEVTQTPSHQVTQMGQEVILRCVPISNHLYFYWYRQILGQKVEFLVSFYNNEISEKSEIFDDQFSVERPDGSNFTLKIRSTKLEDSAMYFCASSVRGGSTGELFFGEGSRLTVL.